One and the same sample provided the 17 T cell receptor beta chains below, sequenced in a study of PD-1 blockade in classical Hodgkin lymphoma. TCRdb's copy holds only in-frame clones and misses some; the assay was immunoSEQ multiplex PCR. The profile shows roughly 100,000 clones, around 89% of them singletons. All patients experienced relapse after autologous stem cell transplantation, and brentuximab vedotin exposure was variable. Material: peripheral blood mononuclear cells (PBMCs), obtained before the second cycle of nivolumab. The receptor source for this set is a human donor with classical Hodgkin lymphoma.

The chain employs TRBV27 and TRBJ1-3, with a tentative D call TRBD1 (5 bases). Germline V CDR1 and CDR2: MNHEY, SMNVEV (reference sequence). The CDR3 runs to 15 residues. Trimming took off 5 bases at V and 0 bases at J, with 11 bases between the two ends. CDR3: CASSPDSYSGNTIYF. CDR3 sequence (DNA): TGTGCCAGCAGTCCCGACAGTTACTCTGGAAACACCATATATTTT.

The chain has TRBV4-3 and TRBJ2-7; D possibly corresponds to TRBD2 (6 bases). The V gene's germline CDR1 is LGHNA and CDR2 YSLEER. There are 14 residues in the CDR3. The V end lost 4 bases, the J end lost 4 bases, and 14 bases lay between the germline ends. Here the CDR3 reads CASSPGGRGYEQYF. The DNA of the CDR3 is TGCGCCAGCAGCCCCGGGGGACGGGGGTACGAGCAGTACTTC.

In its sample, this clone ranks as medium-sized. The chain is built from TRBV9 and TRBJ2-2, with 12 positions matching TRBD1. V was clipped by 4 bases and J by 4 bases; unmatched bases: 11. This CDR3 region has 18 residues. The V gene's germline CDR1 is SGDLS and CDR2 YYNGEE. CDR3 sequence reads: CASSKWEGQGATTGELFF. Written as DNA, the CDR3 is TGTGCCAGCAGCAAGTGGGAGGGACAGGGGGCAACCACCGGGGAGCTGTTTTTT.

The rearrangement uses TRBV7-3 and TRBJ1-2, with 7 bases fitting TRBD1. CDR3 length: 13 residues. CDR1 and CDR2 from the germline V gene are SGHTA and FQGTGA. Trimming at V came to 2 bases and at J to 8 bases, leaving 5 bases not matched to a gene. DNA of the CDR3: TGTGCCAGCAGCTTAGCCAGGGGGATCGGCTACACCTTC. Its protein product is CASSLARGIGYTF.

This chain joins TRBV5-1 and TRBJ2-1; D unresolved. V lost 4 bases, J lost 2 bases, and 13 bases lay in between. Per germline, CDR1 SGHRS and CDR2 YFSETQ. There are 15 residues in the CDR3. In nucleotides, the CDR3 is TGCGCCAGCAGCCCGGATAACGGCCCCTACAATGAGCAGTTCTTC. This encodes CASSPDNGPYNEQFF.

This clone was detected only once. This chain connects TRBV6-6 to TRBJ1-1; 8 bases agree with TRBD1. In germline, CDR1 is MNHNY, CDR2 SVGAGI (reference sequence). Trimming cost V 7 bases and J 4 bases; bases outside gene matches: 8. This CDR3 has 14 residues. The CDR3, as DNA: TGTGCCAGCATGCTGGACAGGGTGGGCACTGAAGCTTTCTTT. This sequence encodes CASMLDRVGTEAFF.

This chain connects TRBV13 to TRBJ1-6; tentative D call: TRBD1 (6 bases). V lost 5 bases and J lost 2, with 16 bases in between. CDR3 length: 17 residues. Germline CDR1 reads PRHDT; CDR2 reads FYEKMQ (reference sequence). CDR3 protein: CASSIQGYAAYNSPLHF. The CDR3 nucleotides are TGTGCCAGCAGCATACAGGGATATGCGGCCTATAATTCACCCCTCCACTTT.

CDR3 sequence: CASSLADNEQFF. As DNA, the CDR3 is TGTGCCAGCAGCTTAGCCGACAATGAGCAGTTCTTC. J is TRBJ2-1 and V is TRBV11-3; D gene uncertain. CDR3 length: 12 amino acids. Between the trimmed V and J ends, which lost 1 base and 5 bases, there was a span of 3 bases. The germline V gene encodes CDR1 SGHNT and CDR2 YENEEA.

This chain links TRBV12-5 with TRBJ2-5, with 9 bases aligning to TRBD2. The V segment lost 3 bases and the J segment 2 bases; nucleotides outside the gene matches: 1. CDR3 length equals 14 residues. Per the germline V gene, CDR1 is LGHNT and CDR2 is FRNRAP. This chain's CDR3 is CASGFAGGQETQYF. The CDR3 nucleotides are TGTGCTAGTGGTTTTGCGGGGGGGCAAGAGACCCAGTACTTC.

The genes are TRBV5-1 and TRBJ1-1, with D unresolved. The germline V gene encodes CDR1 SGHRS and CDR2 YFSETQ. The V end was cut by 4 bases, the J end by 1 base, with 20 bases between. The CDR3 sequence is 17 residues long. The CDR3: CASSRSPRRVGNTEAFF. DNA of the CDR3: TGCGCCAGCAGCCGATCGCCCAGGCGGGTGGGGAACACTGAAGCTTTCTTT.

CDR3 loop: CARIIPGQHYGYTF. The CDR3 DNA is TGCGCCAGGATAATACCGGGACAGCACTATGGCTACACCTTC. The genes are TRBV10-1 and TRBJ1-2; 7 bases match TRBD1. V shed 9 bases, J shed 3 bases, and the junction held 10 bases outside the gene matches. This CDR3 spans 14 amino acids. The germline V gene has CDR1 WNHNN and CDR2 SYGVQD (reference sequence).

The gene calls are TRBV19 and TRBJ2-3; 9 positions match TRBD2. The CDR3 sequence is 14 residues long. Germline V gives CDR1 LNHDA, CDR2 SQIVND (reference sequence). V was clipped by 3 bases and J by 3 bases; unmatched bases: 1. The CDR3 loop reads CASSMGLATDTQYF. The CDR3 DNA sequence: TGTGCCAGTAGTATGGGACTAGCAACAGATACGCAGTATTTT.

DNA for the CDR3: TGTGCCAGCGCCGGCAGACTAGCTTCCTTAGAGACCCAGTACTTC. Its translation: CASAGRLASLETQYF. This rearrangement joins TRBV6-6 to TRBJ2-5, with 7 bases that match TRBD2. This CDR3 is 15 amino acids long. Germline CDR1 reads MNHNY; CDR2 reads SVGAGI (reference sequence). Losses at the gene ends were 8 bases for V and 4 bases for J; bases not matched to a gene: 13.

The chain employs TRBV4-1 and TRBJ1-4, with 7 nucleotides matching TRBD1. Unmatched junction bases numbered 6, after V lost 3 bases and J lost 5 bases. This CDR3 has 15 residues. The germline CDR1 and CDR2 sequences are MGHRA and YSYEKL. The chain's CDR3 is CASSQIGTVNEKLFF. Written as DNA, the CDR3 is TGCGCCAGCAGCCAGATCGGGACAGTGAATGAAAAACTGTTTTTT.

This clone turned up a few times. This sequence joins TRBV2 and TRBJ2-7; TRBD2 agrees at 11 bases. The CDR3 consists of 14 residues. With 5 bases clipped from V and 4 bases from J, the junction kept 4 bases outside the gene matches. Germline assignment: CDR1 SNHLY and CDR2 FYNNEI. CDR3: CASSLTSGGYEQYF. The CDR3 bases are TGTGCCAGCAGTTTAACTAGCGGGGGTTACGAGCAGTACTTC. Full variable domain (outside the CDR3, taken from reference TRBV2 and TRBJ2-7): EPEVTQTPSHQVTQMGQEVILRCVPISNHLYFYWYRQILGQKVEFLVSFYNNEISEKSEIFDDQFSVERPDGSNFTLKIRSTKLEDSAMYFCASSLTSGGYEQYFGPGTRLTVT.

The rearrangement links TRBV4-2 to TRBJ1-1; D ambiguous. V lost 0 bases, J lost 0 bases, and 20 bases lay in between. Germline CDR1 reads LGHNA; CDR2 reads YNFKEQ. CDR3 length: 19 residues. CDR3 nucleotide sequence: TGTGCCAGCAGCCAAGATGACGGCACAACCCTAGGGATGAACACTGAAGCTTTCTTT. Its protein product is CASSQDDGTTLGMNTEAFF.

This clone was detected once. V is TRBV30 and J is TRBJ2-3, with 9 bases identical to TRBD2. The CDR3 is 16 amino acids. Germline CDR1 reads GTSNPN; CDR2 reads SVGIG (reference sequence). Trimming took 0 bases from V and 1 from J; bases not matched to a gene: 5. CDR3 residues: CAWSVPERGGTDTQYF. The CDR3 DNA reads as TGTGCCTGGAGTGTACCCGAGCGGGGGGGCACAGATACGCAGTATTTT.